The 28 T cell receptor beta chains given below trace back to one sample, sequenced in a study of blood T cell repertoires in COVID-19. The protocol was immunoSEQ multiplex PCR, while the TCRdb copy is restricted to in-frame clones and leaves out a portion. This sample has roughly 190,000 clones, with about 91% found just once. The sequencing sample was made of PBMCs or T cells enriched from blood (not recorded which). Receptor source: a woman younger than 30 who had recovered from COVID-19.

The CDR3 DNA reads as TGTGGAGCGGGGGAAACTGAAGCTTTCTTT. Residues: CGAGETEAFF. V usage is TRBV19 and J usage is TRBJ1-1, with D perhaps matching TRBD1 (5 bases). The germline gives CDR1 LNHDA, CDR2 SQIVND (reference sequence). CDR3 length equals 10 residues.

This chain links TRBV10-3 with TRBJ2-3, with TRBD2 as a possible D gene (7 bases). The V end was cut by 11 bases, the J end by 0 bases, with 18 bases between. The CDR3 has 15 residues. CDR1 and CDR2 from the germline V gene are ENHRY and SYGVKD. The CDR3 coding sequence is TGTGCCGTATCCCGGGGGGCTACTAGCACAGATACGCAGTATTTT. Translating it yields CAVSRGATSTDTQYF.

This clone was counted between two and nine times. V usage is TRBV4-1 and J usage is TRBJ2-1, with 14 bases aligning to TRBD2. V was pared by 4 bases and J by 9 bases, with 5 bases of the junction left unmatched. Germline CDR1 MGHRA, CDR2 YSYEKL. The CDR3 has 15 residues. CDR3 region: CASSLGLAGVGEQFF. In DNA form, the CDR3 reads TGCGCCAGCAGCCTGGGACTAGCGGGAGTAGGTGAGCAGTTCTTC.

The genes are TRBV5-8 and TRBJ2-7; the D gene is possibly TRBD2 (5 bases). Germline CDR1 SGHTS, CDR2 YDEGEE. Trimming pared 2 bases from V and 5 bases from J, leaving 14 bases between. CDR3 size: 14 residues. The CDR3 DNA reads TGTGCCAGCAGCTTAGGGAGTACAAACGACGAGCAGTACTTC. Translating it yields CASSLGSTNDEQYF.

This clone was seen just once. The J gene is TRBJ1-6, the V gene TRBV30; D gene unclear. The V gene's germline CDR1 is GTSNPN and CDR2 SVGIG (reference sequence). The CDR3 is 14 amino acids. V lost 5 bases and J lost 7, with 15 bases in between. Here the CDR3 reads CAWAPRVTNSPLHF. The CDR3 DNA reads as TGTGCCTGGGCCCCGCGGGTCACCAATTCACCCCTCCACTTT.

The chain recombines TRBV14 with TRBJ2-1, with D tentatively TRBD2 (5 bases). V lost 1 base to trimming and J lost 9 bases, with 7 bases between them. CDR3 size: 12 residues. The germline V gene has CDR1 SGHDN and CDR2 FVKESK. This CDR3 reads CASSQVTTEQFF. The CDR3 DNA sequence: TGTGCCAGCAGCCAAGTGACTACTGAGCAGTTCTTC.

The V gene is TRBV5-6, the J gene TRBJ2-3; 11 nucleotides agree with TRBD2. Germline V gene sequence: CDR1 SGHDT, CDR2 YYEEEE. The V and J ends lost 0 bases and 0 bases, in that order; junction bases with no gene match: 3. This CDR3 region has 17 residues. In DNA form, the CDR3 reads TGTGCCAGCAGCTTGGCGACTAGCGGGACTAGCACAGATACGCAGTATTTT. Protein sequence: CASSLATSGTSTDTQYF.

CDR3 residues: CASSKGSGGRAYEQFF. The CDR3 nucleotides read TGTGCCAGCAGCAAAGGTTCGGGCGGGAGAGCGTATGAGCAGTTCTTC. This chain uses TRBV21-1 with TRBJ2-1; the table's D call, TRBD2, was not checked against the DNA. TRBV21-1 is assigned pseudogene status. The CDR3 consists of 16 residues.

This clone was seen more than once but under ten times. The chain employs TRBV7-3 and TRBJ2-1; 8 bases are shared with TRBD2. Germline V gene lookup returns CDR1 SGHTA and CDR2 FQGTGA. Unmatched junction bases numbered 6, after V lost 4 bases and J lost 1 base. This CDR3 is 16 amino acids long. This CDR3 is CASSSLAGQSYNEQFF. CDR3 nucleotide sequence: TGTGCCAGCAGCTCGCTAGCGGGTCAATCCTACAATGAGCAGTTCTTC.

The genes are TRBV18 and TRBJ2-4, with 10 bases fitting TRBD1. CDR3 size: 17 residues. The trim removed 3 bases at V and 0 bases at J, leaving 5 bases unmatched. CDR1 KGHSH and CDR2 LQKENI come from the germline V gene. This CDR3 reads CASSPLGQGGAKNIQYF. The CDR3 DNA reads TGTGCCAGCTCACCGCTCGGACAGGGGGGAGCCAAAAACATTCAGTACTTC. Variable domain in full (rest from reference TRBV18 and TRBJ2-4): NAGVMQNPRHLVRRRGQEARLRCSPMKGHSHVYWYRQLPEEGLKFMVYLQKENIIDESGMPKERFSAEFPKEGPSILRIQQVVRGDSAAYFCASSPLGQGGAKNIQYFGAGTRLSVL.

The V gene is TRBV27, the J gene TRBJ2-4; 11 positions agree with TRBD1. Germline V lookup: CDR1 MNHEY, CDR2 SMNVEV (reference sequence). The CDR3 covers 15 residues. After removal of 5 bases from V and 6 bases from J, the junction contained 6 bases not matched to a gene. CDR3 in amino acids: CASSPRGQGGNIQYF. CDR3 coding DNA: TGTGCCAGCAGTCCGCGGGGACAGGGGGGAAACATTCAGTACTTC.

This rearrangement joins TRBV4-1 to TRBJ2-5, with TRBD2 matching 9 bases. CDR1 is MGHRA and CDR2 is YSYEKL in the germline V gene. CDR3 size: 15 residues. Losses at the gene ends were 0 bases for V and 5 bases for J; bases not matched to a gene: 4. This CDR3 reads CASSQDGGRVETQYF. Here the CDR3 DNA reads TGCGCCAGCAGCCAAGATGGCGGGAGGGTGGAGACCCAGTACTTC.

J is TRBJ2-3 and V is TRBV4-1, with 10 bases fitting TRBD2. V lost 4 bases and J lost 0; bases outside the gene matches: 13. The germline gives CDR1 MGHRA, CDR2 YSYEKL. CDR3 size: 19 residues. The CDR3 sequence: CASSPRGRTSGLSTDTQYF. The CDR3 DNA reads TGCGCCAGCAGCCCTAGGGGTAGGACTAGCGGACTTAGCACAGATACGCAGTATTTT.

The chain employs TRBV29-1 and TRBJ1-1, with 9 positions matching TRBD1. CDR1 and CDR2 from the germline V gene are SQVTM and ANQGSEA. Germline trimming cut 7 bases from V and 1 base from J; bases unmatched to any gene: 7. The CDR3 length is 14 residues. CDR3 sequence (DNA): TGCAGCGCTTTCAGGACAGGGGCGAACACTGAAGCTTTCTTT. Its protein is CSAFRTGANTEAFF.

The chain employs TRBV15 and TRBJ2-3, with a possible D match to TRBD2 (6 bases). The CDR3 runs to 15 residues. CDR1 is LNHNV, CDR2 YYDKDF, per germline (reference sequence). Trimming took 0 bases from V and 2 from J, leaving 9 bases between them. The chain's CDR3 is CATSRDERVTDTQYF. As DNA, the CDR3 is TGTGCCACCAGCAGAGATGAGCGGGTCACAGATACGCAGTATTTT.

Comments on this clone: This same CDR3 is encoded by further DNA sequences in the sample. This chain uses TRBV7-9 with TRBJ1-5; unclear D gene. Per the germline V gene, CDR1 is SEHNR and CDR2 is FQNEAQ (reference sequence). CDR3 length equals 14 residues. Trimming removed 5 bases at V and 1 base at J, with 9 bases between. The CDR3 bases are TGTGCCAGCAGCCTAGGCCAGAGCAATCAGCCCCAGCATTTT. Translation gives CASSLGQSNQPQHF.

This clone was counted ten times or more. J is TRBJ2-7 and V is TRBV7-2; the match to TRBD1 covers 9 bases. The CDR3 loop spans 14 amino acids. The junction had 2 bases not matched to a gene; V was cut back by 3 bases and J by 2 bases. Germline V gene sequence: CDR1 SGHTA, CDR2 FQGNSA. The CDR3 sequence: CASSFTGGTYEQYF. The CDR3 DNA is TGTGCCAGCAGCTTTACAGGGGGCACCTACGAGCAGTACTTC.

The gene calls are TRBV18 and TRBJ2-3, with D unclear. The germline V and J ends were trimmed by 0 bases and 2 bases, with 12 bases remaining between them. Germline CDR1 reads KGHSH; CDR2 reads LQKENI. This CDR3 is 16 amino acids long. The CDR3 reads CASSPPEQLYTDTQYF. As DNA, the CDR3 is TGTGCCAGCTCACCACCGGAGCAGCTATACACAGATACGCAGTATTTT.

CDR3 protein: CASSSLTGQVGNEQFF. In nucleotides, the CDR3 is TGTGCCAGCAGCTCTTTGACAGGGCAAGTTGGGAATGAGCAGTTCTTC. The chain joins TRBV11-1 to TRBJ2-1, with 7 bases aligning to TRBD1. Looked up from germline, CDR1 is SGHAT and CDR2 is FQDESV (reference sequence). The CDR3 extends over 16 amino acids. V lost 4 bases to trimming and J lost 7 bases; unmatched junction nucleotides: 13.

The rearrangement links TRBV3-1 (or the pseudogene TRBV3-2) to TRBJ2-1; the match to TRBD2 covers 8 bases. V dropped 2 bases and J dropped 3; count of bases not matched to a gene: 6. CDR1 LGHDT and CDR2 YNNKEL come from the germline V gene (reference sequence). This CDR3 region has 16 residues. In DNA, the CDR3 is TGTGCCAGCAGCCAACCGACTAGCGCCATCTACAATGAGCAGTTCTTC. This sequence encodes CASSQPTSAIYNEQFF.

This chain connects TRBV24-1 to TRBJ2-7; D possibly corresponds to TRBD2 (5 bases). With 5 bases removed from V and 5 bases from J, the gap between germline ends came to 6 bases. The V gene's germline CDR1 is KGHDR and CDR2 SFDVKD. The CDR3 is 11 residues long. The CDR3 loop is CATSAGNEQYF. The CDR3, as DNA: TGTGCCACCAGTGCCGGGAACGAGCAGTACTTC.

The rearrangement links TRBV4-3 to TRBJ2-3, with a possible D match to TRBD2 (6 bases). V lost 3 bases and J 4 bases, leaving 23 bases between the germline ends. The CDR3 spans 18 residues. CDR1 and CDR2 from the germline V gene are LGHNA and YSLEER. The CDR3 loop is CASSQNDMVREYPDTQYF. Written as DNA, the CDR3 is TGCGCCAGCAGCCAGAACGACATGGTCCGGGAGTACCCAGATACGCAGTATTTT.

The chain carries TRBV19 and TRBJ2-1, with TRBD2 matching 11 bases. This CDR3 contains 16 residues. CDR1 is LNHDA, CDR2 SQIVND, per germline (reference sequence). V shed 3 bases and J 6 bases; nucleotides not matched to a gene: 7. The CDR3 bases are TGTGCCAGTAGTATCTTGCGGCTAGCGGGAGGCAATGAGCAGTTCTTC. Encoded protein: CASSILRLAGGNEQFF.

The chain has TRBV9 and TRBJ2-5, with D perhaps matching TRBD1 (6 bases). The CDR3 loop spans 17 amino acids. The V gene's germline CDR1 is SGDLS and CDR2 YYNGEE. Trimming removed 1 base from V and 2 bases from J, with 18 bases in between. The CDR3: CASSVTGQGRVQETQYF. DNA for the CDR3: TGTGCCAGCAGCGTAACAGGCCAGGGGCGGGTTCAAGAGACCCAGTACTTC.

V gene TRBV27 combines with J gene TRBJ2-1; perhaps TRBD1 as D (6 bases). The CDR3 sequence is 16 residues long. CDR1 and CDR2 (germline): MNHEY, SMNVEV (reference sequence). Trimming stripped 5 bases from V and 0 bases from J, with 14 bases between. CDR3 nucleotide sequence: TGTGCCAGCAGTACGACAGGTTTCAGCTCCTACAATGAGCAGTTCTTC. Translating it yields CASSTTGFSSYNEQFF.

On this clone itself: The same CDR3 is also encoded by other DNA sequences in this sample. J is TRBJ1-5 and V is TRBV29-1, with TRBD1 identical over 8 bases. This CDR3 is built from 13 residues. V trimming: 6 bases; J trimming: 3 bases; junction bases outside the gene matches: 4. Germline V lookup: CDR1 SQVTM, CDR2 ANQGSEA. Written as DNA, the CDR3 is TGCAGCGTAGGACAGGGAAACAATCAGCCCCAGCATTTT. Translation gives CSVGQGNNQPQHF.

This chain uses TRBV27 with TRBJ1-5, with D possibly being TRBD1 (6 bases). Trimming pared 2 bases from V and 0 bases from J, leaving 14 bases between. Germline V gene lookup returns CDR1 MNHEY and CDR2 SMNVEV (reference sequence). CDR3 size: 17 residues. CDR3 amino acids: CASSLKPTGFSNQPQHF. The CDR3 DNA reads as TGTGCCAGCAGTTTAAAGCCCACAGGGTTTAGCAATCAGCCCCAGCATTTT.

The V gene is TRBV7-6, the J gene TRBJ2-1, with 9 bases fitting TRBD2. The CDR3 extends over 15 amino acids. CDR1 is SGHVS, CDR2 FNYEAQ, per germline. The trim removed 2 bases at V and 4 bases at J, leaving 3 bases unmatched. CDR3 sequence: CASSLSSGRYNEQFF. The CDR3 nucleotides are TGTGCCAGCAGCTTAAGTAGCGGGAGATACAATGAGCAGTTCTTC.